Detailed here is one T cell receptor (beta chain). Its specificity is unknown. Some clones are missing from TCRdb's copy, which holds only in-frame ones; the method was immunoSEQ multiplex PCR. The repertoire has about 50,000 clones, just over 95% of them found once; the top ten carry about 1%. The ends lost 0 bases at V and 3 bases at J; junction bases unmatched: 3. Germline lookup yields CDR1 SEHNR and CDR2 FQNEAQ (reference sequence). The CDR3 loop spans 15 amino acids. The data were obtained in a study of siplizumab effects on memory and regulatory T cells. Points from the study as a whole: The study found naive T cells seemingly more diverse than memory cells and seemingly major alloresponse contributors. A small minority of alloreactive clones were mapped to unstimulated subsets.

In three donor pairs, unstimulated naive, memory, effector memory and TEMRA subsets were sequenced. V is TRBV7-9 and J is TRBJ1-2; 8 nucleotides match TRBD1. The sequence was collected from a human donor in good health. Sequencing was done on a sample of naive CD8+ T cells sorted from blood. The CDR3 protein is CASSLAGQGYYGYTF. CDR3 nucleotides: TGTGCCAGCAGCTTAGCTGGACAGGGCTACTATGGCTACACCTTC. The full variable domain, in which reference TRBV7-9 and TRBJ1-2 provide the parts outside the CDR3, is DTGVSQNPRHKITKRGQNVTFRCDPISEHNRLYWYRQTLGQGPEFLTYFQNEAQLEKSRLLSDRFSAERPKGSFSTLEIQRTEQGDSAMYLCASSLAGQGYYGYTFGSGTRLTVV.